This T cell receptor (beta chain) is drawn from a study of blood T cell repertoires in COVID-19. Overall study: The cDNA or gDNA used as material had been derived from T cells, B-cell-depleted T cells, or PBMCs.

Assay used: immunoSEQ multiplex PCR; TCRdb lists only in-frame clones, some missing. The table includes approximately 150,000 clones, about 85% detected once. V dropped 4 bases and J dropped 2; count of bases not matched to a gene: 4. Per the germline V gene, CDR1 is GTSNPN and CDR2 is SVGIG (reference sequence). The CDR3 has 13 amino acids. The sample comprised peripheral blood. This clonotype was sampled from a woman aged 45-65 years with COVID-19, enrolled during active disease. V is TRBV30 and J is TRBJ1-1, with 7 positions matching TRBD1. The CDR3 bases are TGTGCCTGGACGTGGGACAGCAACACTGAAGCTTTCTTT. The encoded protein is CAWTWDSNTEAFF. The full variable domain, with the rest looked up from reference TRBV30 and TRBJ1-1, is SQTIHQWPATLVQPVGSPLSLECTVEGTSNPNLYWYRQAAGRGLQLLFYSVGIGQISSEVPQNLSASRPQDRQFILSSKKLLLSDSGFYLCAWTWDSNTEAFFGQGTRLTVV.